This is a list of T cell receptor beta chains from one sample in a study of T cell responses to AZD1222 COVID-19 vaccine. Using immunoSEQ multiplex PCR, the repertoire was profiled, and TCRdb retains in-frame clones only, with some absent. Of 90,000 to 120,000 clones in the sample, approximately 90% are singletons; the top ten hold roughly 6%. The sample was peripheral blood, taken 28 days after the second AZD1222 dose. The receptor set was obtained from an adult who received the AZD1222 COVID-19 vaccine. Both conserved end residues are part of each CDR3. D genes are given only for firm matches. Only part of the rows carry a size: once, few, many, or a class if the clone is expanded.

CASSEGTWGFEKLFF TGTGCCAGCAGTGAAGGGACATGGGGGTTTGAAAAACTGTTTTTT - - TRBJ1-4 TRBV2
CASNPASRGQQGYTF TGTGCCAGTAACCCAGCTTCCCGGGGGCAACAGGGCTACACCTTC - - TRBJ1-2 TRBV19
CASSPRDRRVTNYGYTF TGTGCCAGCTCACCAAGGGACAGAAGGGTAACTAACTATGGCTACACCTTC medium-sized TRBD1 TRBJ1-2 TRBV18
CASSLDSYSYNEQFF TGTGCCAGCAGCTTGGACAGTTACTCCTACAATGAGCAGTTCTTC few - TRBJ2-1 TRBV11-3
CASRGKGDNSYEQYF TGTGCCAGCCGGGGGAAGGGGGACAACTCCTACGAGCAGTACTTC - - TRBJ2-7 TRBV28
CASSHTGGNGYTF TGCGCCAGCAGCCATACAGGGGGAAATGGCTACACCTTC few TRBD1 TRBJ1-2 TRBV4-1
CASSFLRAQETQYF TGTGCCAGCAGCTTTTTAAGGGCTCAAGAGACCCAGTACTTC - - TRBJ2-5 TRBV5-4
CASSFRTSGSPDTQYF TGCGCCAGCAGCTTCCGGACTAGCGGGAGCCCAGATACGCAGTATTTT - TRBD2 TRBJ2-3 TRBV5-1
CATTSGSSGELFF TGTGCCACGACTAGCGGGAGCTCCGGGGAGCTGTTTTTT - TRBD2 TRBJ2-2 TRBV6-5
CASSLAEFHEQFF TGTGCCAGCAGTTTAGCGGAGTTCCATGAGCAGTTCTTC - - TRBJ2-1 TRBV27
CASSQGAGGAGNSPLHF TGTGCCAGCAGCCAAGGCGCGGGGGGCGCAGGAAATTCACCCCTCCACTTT - - TRBJ1-6 TRBV3-1/TRBV3-2